The 16 T cell receptor beta chains below all came from one sample that was sequenced in a study of cytomegalovirus exposure and HLA in healthy donors. The PCR had 60 Vbeta and 13 Jbeta primers. This table comes from immunoSEQ multiplex PCR, and its TCRdb copy is limited to in-frame clones, with some not included. This sample's table reports approximately 110,000 clones. Sequences were obtained from PBMCs. The receptors shown here come from a man aged 45-65 years in good health and CMV-seronegative.

The V gene is TRBV4-1, the J gene TRBJ2-7, with 11 bases lining up with TRBD1. V was pared by 1 base and J by 1 base, with 3 bases of the junction left unmatched. Germline-derived CDR1 and CDR2 are MGHRA and YSYEKL. This CDR3 contains 16 residues. For the CDR3, the DNA is TGCGCCAGCAGCCAAGCGGGGACAGGGGGTTCCTACGAGCAGTACTTC. Its protein is CASSQAGTGGSYEQYF.

The J gene is TRBJ1-3, the V gene TRBV6-1; possibly TRBD1 for D (6 bases). The germline V gene encodes CDR1 MNHNS and CDR2 SASEGT. The ends were cut back, 3 bases at V and 0 bases at J, with 9 bases in the middle. The CDR3 is 15 residues long. The CDR3 loop is CASSEDRSSGNTIYF. The CDR3 bases are TGTGCCAGCAGTGAGGACAGATCCTCTGGAAACACCATATATTTT.

The V and J genes are TRBV9 and TRBJ1-5, with 11 bases aligning to TRBD1. Germline-derived CDR1 and CDR2 are SGDLS and YYNGEE. The V segment lost 4 bases and the J segment 4 bases; nucleotides outside the gene matches: 4. The CDR3 is made up of 15 amino acids. The CDR3 DNA follows: TGTGCCAGCAGCCCCGGGACAGGGGGTAATCAGCCCCAGCATTTT. It codes for CASSPGTGGNQPQHF. The variable domain in full, with the rest retrieved from reference TRBV9 and TRBJ1-5, is DSGVTQTPKHLITATGQRVTLRCSPRSGDLSVYWYQQSLDQGLQFLIQYYNGEERAKGNILERFSAQQFPDLHSELNLSSLELGDSALYFCASSPGTGGNQPQHFGDGTRLSIL.

This chain uses TRBV19 with TRBJ2-2, with D tentatively TRBD1 (6 bases). The germline V and J ends were trimmed by 3 bases and 9 bases, with 17 bases remaining between them. This CDR3 region has 15 residues. CDR1 and CDR2 from the germline V gene are LNHDA and SQIVND (reference sequence). CDR3 DNA sequence: TGTGCCAGTAGTATGGAGGCAGGGGTGCGCCGGGAGCTGTTTTTT. Translating gives CASSMEAGVRRELFF. Drawing the rest from reference TRBV19 and TRBJ2-2, the complete variable domain is DGGITQSPKYLFRKEGQNVTLSCEQNLNHDAMYWYRQDPGQGLRLIYYSQIVNDFQKGDIAEGYSVSREKKESFPLTVTSAQKNPTAFYLCASSMEAGVRRELFFGEGSRLTVL.

The chain employs TRBV7-2 and TRBJ1-2; TRBD1 might be the D (6 bases). The CDR3 covers 13 residues. Germline loops: CDR1 SGHTA, CDR2 FQGNSA. The germline V and J ends were trimmed by 4 bases and 6 bases, with 12 bases remaining between them. Written as DNA, the CDR3 is TGTGCCAGCAGCTCTACAGGGATCCATGGCTACACCTTC. It is translated as CASSSTGIHGYTF.

This chain connects TRBV5-6 to TRBJ2-7; 7 bases map to TRBD1. Looked up from germline, CDR1 is SGHDT and CDR2 is YYEEEE. The CDR3 is 13 amino acids. The ends lost 3 bases at V and 5 bases at J; junction bases unmatched: 5. The CDR3 region has the DNA TGTGCCAGCAGCTCGGACAGGTTCAACGAGCAGTACTTC. Amino acids: CASSSDRFNEQYF.

The chain has TRBV11-2 and TRBJ1-5; D is ambiguous. The CDR3 runs 15 residues. Germline V gives CDR1 SGHAT, CDR2 FQNNGV. V gave up 5 bases and J gave up 3 bases, with 14 bases separating them. CDR3 coding DNA: TGTGCCAGCAGCCTGGACGGGGAGCACAATCAGCCCCAGCATTTT. It specifies CASSLDGEHNQPQHF.

The V call is TRBV19, the J call TRBJ2-7, with a possible D match to TRBD2 (5 bases). Trimming left V 0 bases short and J 7 bases short, with 13 bases between. The CDR3 spans 14 residues. Per the germline V gene, CDR1 is LNHDA and CDR2 is SQIVND (reference sequence). The CDR3 DNA is TGTGCCAGTAGTATAGATATGAGGGTTCGAGAGCAGTACTTC. This translates into CASSIDMRVREQYF.

The chain recombines TRBV15 with TRBJ1-1; D uncertain. This CDR3 is 14 amino acids long. Per the germline V gene, CDR1 is LNHNV and CDR2 is YYDKDF (reference sequence). The V and J ends lost 4 bases and 1 base respectively, with 10 bases between them. The CDR3 loop is CATSKSDRNTEAFF. CDR3 nucleotides: TGTGCCACCAGCAAAAGCGACCGGAACACTGAAGCTTTCTTT.

This chain connects TRBV7-2 to TRBJ2-3; no reliable D call. The CDR3 loop spans 13 amino acids. V was pared by 1 base and J by 1 base, with 3 bases between. CDR1 is SGHTA and CDR2 is FQGNSA in the germline V gene. CDR3 bases: TGTGCCAGCAGCTTAGGAGGCACAGATACGCAGTATTTT. Its protein product is CASSLGGTDTQYF.

The chain is built from TRBV13 and TRBJ1-1; D is perhaps TRBD1 (6 bases). V dropped 5 bases and J dropped 5 bases, with 12 bases sitting between them. CDR3 size: 13 residues. Germline CDR1 is PRHDT and CDR2 is FYEKMQ (reference sequence). The CDR3 loop reads CASSPNRETEAFF. CDR3 coding DNA: TGTGCCAGCAGCCCTAACAGGGAAACTGAAGCTTTCTTT.

The chain combines TRBV5-5 with TRBJ1-4; no firm D call. The CDR3 is 14 residues long. V was trimmed by 1 base and J by 0 bases, leaving 4 bases between them. The germline V gene encodes CDR1 SGHKS and CDR2 YYEKEE (reference sequence). DNA for the CDR3: TGTGCCAGCAGCTTGCTAGCAACTAATGAAAAACTGTTTTTT. Protein product: CASSLLATNEKLFF.

The chain joins TRBV6-1 to TRBJ2-5; 9 bases align to TRBD1. There are 14 residues in the CDR3. The ends lost 6 bases at V and 3 bases at J; junction bases unmatched: 5. From germline, CDR1 is MNHNS and CDR2 SASEGT. The CDR3 protein is CASRRTGDKETQYF. CDR3 bases: TGTGCCAGCAGGCGGACAGGGGATAAAGAGACCCAGTACTTC.

The chain joins TRBV13 to TRBJ2-1, with 7 bases aligning to TRBD2. The CDR3 has 15 residues. In germline, CDR1 is PRHDT, CDR2 FYEKMQ (reference sequence). V lost 0 bases, J lost 6 bases, and 5 bases stayed unmatched. The CDR3 bases are TGTGCCAGCAGCTTAGGAGTGGGAGGGCGCAATGAGCAGTTCTTC. Translation gives CASSLGVGGRNEQFF.

V is TRBV19 and J is TRBJ1-5; D remains ambiguous. The V gene's germline CDR1 is LNHDA and CDR2 SQIVND (reference sequence). V shed 0 bases and J shed 7 bases, with 7 bases lying between them. This CDR3 spans 13 amino acids. The CDR3 DNA is TGTGCCAGTAGTATAGATCCTCTACAGCCCCAGCATTTT. Amino acid sequence: CASSIDPLQPQHF.

The chain joins TRBV19 to TRBJ1-1; D gene ambiguous. This CDR3 is built from 14 residues. The V end was cut by 4 bases, the J end by 1 base, with 10 bases between. Germline lookup yields CDR1 LNHDA and CDR2 SQIVND (reference sequence). CDR3 sequence (DNA): TGTGCCAGTAGTACGGAGTTAACGAACACTGAAGCTTTCTTT. Encoded protein: CASSTELTNTEAFF.